This T cell receptor beta chain emerged from a study of shared clonotypes between healthy human individuals. The authors ran the assay at deep level. Only in-frame clones appear in the TCRdb table, and some are missing; sequencing was by immunoSEQ multiplex PCR. The table records approximately 600,000 clones, roughly 95% of them present only once. It was CD45RO-negative cells, positively selected for CCR7, that made up naive CD8 cells, with terminally differentiated effector memory CD45RA+ cells excluded. This CDR3 region has 16 residues. Germline trimming cut 0 bases from V and 1 base from J; bases unmatched to any gene: 2. Germline V CDR1 and CDR2: LNHNV, YYDKDF (reference sequence).

Sequenced input: naive CD8+ T cells sorted from blood. The rearrangement uses TRBV15 and TRBJ2-1; 8 positions match TRBD1. The sequence derives from a woman aged 30 to 39 in good health. The chain's CDR3 is CATSRDQGASYNEQFF. CDR3 nucleotides: TGTGCCACCAGCAGAGATCAGGGGGCGTCCTACAATGAGCAGTTCTTC.